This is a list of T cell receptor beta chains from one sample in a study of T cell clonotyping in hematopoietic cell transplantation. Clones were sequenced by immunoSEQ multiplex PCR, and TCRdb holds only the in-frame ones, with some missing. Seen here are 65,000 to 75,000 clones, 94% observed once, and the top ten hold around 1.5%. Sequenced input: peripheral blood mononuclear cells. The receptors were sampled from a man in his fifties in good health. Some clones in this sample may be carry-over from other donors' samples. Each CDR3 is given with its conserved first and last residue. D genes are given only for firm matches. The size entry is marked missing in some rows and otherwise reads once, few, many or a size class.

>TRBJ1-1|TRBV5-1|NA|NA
CASSLSGGNTEAFF
TGCGCCAGCAGCTTGAGCGGGGGCAACACTGAAGCTTTCTTT
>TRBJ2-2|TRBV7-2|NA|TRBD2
CASSSGLGAGELFF
TGTGCCAGCAGCTCGGGACTAGGTGCCGGGGAGCTGTTTTTT
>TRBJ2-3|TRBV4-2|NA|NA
CASSQDGNEGDTQYF
TGTGCCAGCAGCCAAGATGGGAACGAGGGGGATACGCAGTATTTT
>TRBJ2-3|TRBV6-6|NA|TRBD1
CASSYGDRSTDTQYF
TGTGCCAGCAGTTACGGGGACAGAAGCACAGATACGCAGTATTTT
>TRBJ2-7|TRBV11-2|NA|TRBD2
CASSQLGAGAYEQYF
TGTGCCAGCAGCCAGTTGGGAGCGGGGGCCTACGAGCAGTACTTC
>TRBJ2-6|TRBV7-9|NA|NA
CASSPQGGRRANVLTF
TGTGCCAGCAGCCCCCAGGGGGGGAGACGGGCCAACGTCCTGACTTTC
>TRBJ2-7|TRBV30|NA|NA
CAWSVYGIGYEQYF
TGTGCCTGGAGTGTATACGGTATAGGCTACGAGCAGTACTTC
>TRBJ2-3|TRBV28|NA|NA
CASRGAGTADTQYF
TGTGCCAGCAGGGGGGCGGGAACCGCAGATACGCAGTATTTT
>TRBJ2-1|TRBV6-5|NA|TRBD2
CASSATAGAHEQFF
TGTGCCAGCAGTGCCACAGCGGGAGCTCATGAGCAGTTCTTC
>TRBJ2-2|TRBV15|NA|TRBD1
CATSRERDSGTGDGSNTGELFF
TGTGCCACCAGCAGAGAAAGAGACTCCGGGACAGGTGATGGTTCGAACACCGGGGAGCTGTTTTTT
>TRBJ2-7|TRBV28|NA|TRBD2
CASSDISSGRNEQYF
TGTGCCAGCAGTGACATCTCTAGCGGGAGGAACGAGCAGTACTTC
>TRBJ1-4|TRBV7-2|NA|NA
CASGAMWGQAEKLFF
TGTGCCAGCGGGGCTATGTGGGGGCAGGCAGAAAAACTGTTTTTT
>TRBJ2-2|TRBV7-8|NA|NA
CASSLGAITGELFF
TGTGCCAGCAGCTTAGGAGCGATCACCGGGGAGCTGTTTTTT
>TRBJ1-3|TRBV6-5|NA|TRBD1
CASSYGQGKGDTIYF
TGTGCCAGCAGTTACGGACAGGGGAAGGGGGACACCATATATTTT
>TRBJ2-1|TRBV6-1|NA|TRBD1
CASSAGTGAYNEQFF
TGTGCCAGCAGTGCTGGGACAGGGGCCTACAATGAGCAGTTCTTC
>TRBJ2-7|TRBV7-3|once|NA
CASSLAYGSYEQYF
TGTGCCAGCAGCTTGGCTTACGGGTCCTACGAGCAGTACTTC
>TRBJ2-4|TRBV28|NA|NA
CASSLSRAGIQYF
TGTGCCAGCAGTTTATCCAGGGCGGGCATTCAGTACTTC
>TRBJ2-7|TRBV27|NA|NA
CASSFLTSRGSHEQYF
TGTGCCAGCAGTTTCCTTACTAGCAGAGGGTCCCACGAGCAGTACTTC
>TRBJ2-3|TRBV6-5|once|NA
CASSQGGKTDTQYF
TGTGCCAGCAGTCAGGGGGGTAAGACAGATACGCAGTATTTT
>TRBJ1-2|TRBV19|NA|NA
CASSTRGRDGYTF
TGTGCCAGTAGTACCCGTGGCAGGGATGGCTACACCTTC
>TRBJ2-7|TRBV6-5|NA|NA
CASSYQQGPGGEQYF
TGTGCCAGCAGTTACCAGCAGGGCCCAGGGGGGGAGCAGTACTTC
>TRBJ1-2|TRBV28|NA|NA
CASSSVEGNYGYTF
TGTGCCAGCAGTTCCGTCGAGGGTAACTATGGCTACACCTTC
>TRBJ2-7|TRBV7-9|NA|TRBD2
CATGLAGPAEYEQYF
TGTGCCACAGGACTAGCGGGTCCAGCGGAGTACGAGCAGTACTTC
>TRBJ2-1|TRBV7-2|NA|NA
CASRSDWPEQFF
TGTGCCAGCAGATCTGACTGGCCTGAGCAGTTCTTC
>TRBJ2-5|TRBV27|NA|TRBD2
CASSLTSGSRETQYF
TGTGCCAGCAGTTTGACTAGCGGGAGTCGAGAGACCCAGTACTTC
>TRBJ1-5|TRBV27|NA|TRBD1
CASSSSGTGLNQPQHF
TGTGCCAGCAGTTCCTCCGGGACAGGGTTAAATCAGCCCCAGCATTTT
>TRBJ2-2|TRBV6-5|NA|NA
CASSSGLNTGELFF
TGTGCCAGCAGTTCAGGCCTGAACACCGGGGAGCTGTTTTTT
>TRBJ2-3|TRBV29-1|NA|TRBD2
CSVGLLAGGVGTDTQYF
TGCAGCGTTGGATTGTTAGCGGGGGGAGTCGGCACAGATACGCAGTATTTT
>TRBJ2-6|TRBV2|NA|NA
CASSPDSGANVLTF
TGTGCCAGCAGTCCCGACTCTGGGGCCAACGTCCTGACTTTC
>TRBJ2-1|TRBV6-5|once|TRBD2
CASSYSASGGPNEQFF
TGTGCCAGCAGTTACTCGGCCAGCGGGGGACCCAATGAGCAGTTCTTC
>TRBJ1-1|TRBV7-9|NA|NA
CASSLGRGLNTEAFF
TGTGCCAGCAGCTTAGGTAGGGGTCTGAACACTGAAGCTTTCTTT
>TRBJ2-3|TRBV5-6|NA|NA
CASSPPFLYPDTQYF
TGTGCCAGCAGCCCCCCGTTCTTGTACCCAGATACGCAGTATTTT
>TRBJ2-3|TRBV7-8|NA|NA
CASSLGHGGGTDTQYF
TGTGCCAGCAGCTTAGGGCACGGGGGCGGCACAGATACGCAGTATTTT
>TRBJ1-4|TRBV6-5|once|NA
CASRTFRDAFEKLFF
TGTGCCAGCAGAACCTTCCGGGACGCCTTTGAAAAACTGTTTTTT
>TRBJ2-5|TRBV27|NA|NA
CASSLSNPLGSSGETQYF
TGTGCCAGCAGTTTATCGAATCCCCTCGGCAGTTCCGGAGAGACCCAGTACTTC
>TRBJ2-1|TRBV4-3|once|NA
CASSQGPGGGNNEQFF
TGCGCCAGCAGCCAAGGTCCCGGGGGAGGCAACAATGAGCAGTTCTTC
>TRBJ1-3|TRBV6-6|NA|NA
CAIRGVSGNTIYF
TGTGCCATTAGGGGGGTCTCTGGAAACACCATATATTTT
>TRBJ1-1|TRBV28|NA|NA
CASSFLDITEAFF
TGTGCCAGCAGTTTCCTGGACATAACTGAAGCTTTCTTT
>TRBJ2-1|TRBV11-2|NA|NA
CASSLDLRRSSYNEQFF
TGTGCCAGCAGCTTAGACCTAAGGAGAAGCTCCTACAATGAGCAGTTCTTC
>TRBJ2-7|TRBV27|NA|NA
CASSLGQTLYEQYF
TGTGCCAGCAGCCTCGGACAGACACTCTACGAGCAGTACTTC
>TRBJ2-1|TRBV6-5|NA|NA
CASRQDSYNEQFF
TGTGCCAGTCGACAGGACTCCTACAATGAGCAGTTCTTC
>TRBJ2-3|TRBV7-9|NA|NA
CASSLGSRSTDTQYF
TGTGCCAGCAGCTTAGGCAGCCGGAGCACAGATACGCAGTATTTT